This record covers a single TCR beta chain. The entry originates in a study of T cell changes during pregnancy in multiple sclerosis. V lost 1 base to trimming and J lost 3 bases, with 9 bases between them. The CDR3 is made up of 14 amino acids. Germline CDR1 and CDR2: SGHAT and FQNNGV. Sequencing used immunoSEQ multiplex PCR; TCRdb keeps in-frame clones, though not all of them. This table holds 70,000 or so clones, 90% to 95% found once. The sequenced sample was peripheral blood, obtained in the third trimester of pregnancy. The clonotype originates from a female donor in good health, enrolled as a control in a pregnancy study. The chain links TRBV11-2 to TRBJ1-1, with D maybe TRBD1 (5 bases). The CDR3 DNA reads TGTGCCAGCAGCTTAGTGTGGGGGGACACTGAAGCTTTCTTT. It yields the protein CASSLVWGDTEAFF.